Included here is one T cell receptor (beta chain) sequence, with context. The sample originates from a study of T cells in Graves' hyperthyroidism and ophthalmopathy. Using RNA transcripts as the source, TCR beta CDR3 regions were amplified. The primer set for the first-round RT-PCR of the TCR CDR3 was HTBI. TCRdb used MiXCR to reprocess the multiplex PCR reads, holding one entry per CDR3 protein. The data contain 500,000 to 750,000 distinct CDR3 sequences, approximately 15% of them singletons. The germline V gene encodes CDR1 SGHAT and CDR2 FQNNGV. The V and J ends lost 7 bases and 1 base respectively, with 12 bases between them. The CDR3 is 14 amino acids.

This receptor was taken from a woman between 25 and 40 years old with Graves' hyperthyroidism. This chain joins TRBV11-2 and TRBJ2-3; either TRBD1 or TRBD2 may supply D (5 bases each). Sequencing was performed on blood. DNA for the CDR3: TGTGCCAGCAACATACGAGGGGGCACAGATACGCAGTATTTT. Encoded protein: CASNIRGGTDTQYF.